One and the same sample provided the 18 T cell receptor beta chains below, sequenced in a study of CD8 T cells in Susac syndrome (dated by TCRdb to about 2019). Receptor libraries were prepared by the immunoSEQ multiplex PCR assay. RNA was extracted using the RNeasy kit, and about 0.5 to 1 ug of the RNA was reverse transcribed with random hexamers. Using fastp at Q25 and MiXCR, TCRdb reprocessed the public reads and kept productive beta chains. CDR3 protein duplicates are merged, each entry listing the most common genes and DNA. The sample table records around 300,000 distinct CDR3 sequences; about 90% of these occur just once. Less than 0.08% of the sample belongs to the ten largest clones. Sequences were obtained from CD4+ T cells from PBMCs. The receptors here all came from a human donor with multiple sclerosis.

The chain has TRBV6-2 or TRBV6-3 and TRBJ2-7; 8 bases are a match to TRBD2. Germline CDR1 and CDR2: MNHEY and SVGEGT. The CDR3 runs to 15 residues. Germline trimming cut 2 bases from V and 3 bases from J; bases unmatched to any gene: 6. The CDR3 reads CASSYPGGASYEQYF. The CDR3 DNA sequence: TGTGCCAGCAGTTACCCGGGAGGGGCCAGCTACGAGCAGTACTTC.

V and J are TRBV23-1 and TRBJ1-1, with unresolved D. TRBV23-1 is assigned to the ORF class and has an uncertain function. CDR3 length: 13 amino acids. Trimming pared 7 bases from V and 3 bases from J, leaving 12 bases between. The CDR3 DNA reads as TGCGCCAGCACATCCTCAAAGGACACTGAAGCTTTCTTT. Residues: CASTSSKDTEAFF.

The chain employs TRBV29-1 and TRBJ2-1, with D possibly being TRBD2 (6 bases). CDR1 is SQVTM, CDR2 ANQGSEA, per germline. The CDR3 loop spans 13 amino acids. V gave up 6 bases and J gave up 4 bases, with 13 bases separating them. The CDR3 sequence: CSVSSGTYNEQFF. DNA of the CDR3: TGCAGCGTGAGTAGCGGAACTTACAATGAGCAGTTCTTC.

This chain connects TRBV7-9 to TRBJ2-1; 9 nucleotides agree with TRBD2. The trim removed 2 bases at V and 0 bases at J, leaving 8 bases unmatched. This CDR3 spans 18 amino acids. Germline lookup yields CDR1 SEHNR and CDR2 FQNEAQ (reference sequence). This CDR3 is CASSLSSAGGSSYNEQFF. CDR3 sequence (DNA): TGTGCCAGCAGCTTAAGCTCCGCGGGAGGGAGCTCCTACAATGAGCAGTTCTTC.

This clonotype was seen just once. This chain uses TRBV7-9 with TRBJ2-3, with 12 bases identical to TRBD1. Losses at the gene ends were 5 bases for V and 0 bases for J; bases not matched to a gene: 6. The CDR3 extends over 17 amino acids. Per the germline V gene, CDR1 is SEHNR and CDR2 is FQNEAQ (reference sequence). CDR3: CASSPRDRGPSTDTQYF. The CDR3 coding sequence is TGTGCCAGCAGCCCTCGGGACAGGGGGCCGAGCACAGATACGCAGTATTTT.

The chain recombines TRBV5-5 with TRBJ2-7; D is possibly TRBD2 (5 bases). The CDR3 spans 14 residues. Germline assignment: CDR1 SGHKS and CDR2 YYEKEE (reference sequence). Trimming cost V 3 bases and J 2 bases, with 12 bases left between them. CDR3 coding DNA: TGTGCCAGCAGCTGGGAGAGGATCACCTACGAGCAGTACTTC. Amino acid sequence: CASSWERITYEQYF.

This chain links TRBV6-2 or TRBV6-3 with TRBJ1-1; D perhaps matches TRBD1 (5 bases). V lost 2 bases and J lost 0, with 10 bases in between. Germline lookup yields CDR1 MNHEY and CDR2 SVGEGT. The CDR3 runs to 15 residues. CDR3 sequence: CASSYGGSMNTEAFF. CDR3 sequence (DNA): TGTGCCAGCAGTTACGGGGGGAGCATGAACACTGAAGCTTTCTTT.

The V and J genes are TRBV29-1 and TRBJ1-1; 9 nucleotides agree with TRBD1. CDR3 length: 14 residues. Germline V lookup: CDR1 SQVTM, CDR2 ANQGSEA. With V trimmed by 5 bases and J by 2 bases, 6 bases remained unmatched. CDR3 loop: CSVTETGGNTEAFF. CDR3 in DNA: TGCAGCGTTACAGAGACAGGGGGAAACACTGAAGCTTTCTTT.

The sample holds one count of this clonotype. This sequence joins TRBV6-1 and TRBJ2-7; 10 nucleotides line up with TRBD1. This CDR3 is built from 17 residues. Trimming cost V 6 bases and J 5 bases; bases outside gene matches: 16. The germline V gene encodes CDR1 MNHNS and CDR2 SASEGT. The CDR3 DNA is TGTGCCAGCAGAAACCGACAGGGGGCGCTGGGATCCGACGAGCAGTACTTC. Translating gives CASRNRQGALGSDEQYF.

The V call is TRBV7-2, the J call TRBJ2-3; D remains ambiguous. V dropped 5 bases and J dropped 6 bases, with 12 bases sitting between them. Germline V lookup: CDR1 SGHTA, CDR2 FQGNSA. The CDR3 totals 13 residues. CDR3 protein: CASSPGTGDTQYF. The DNA for the CDR3 is TGTGCCAGCAGCCCAGGCACGGGTGATACGCAGTATTTT.

V and J are TRBV12-3 or TRBV12-4 and TRBJ2-1; possible D gene TRBD2, 6 bases. V lost 3 bases to trimming and J lost 8 bases, with 8 bases between them. The CDR3 spans 12 residues. This CDR3 is CASSLSGYEQFF. CDR3 coding DNA: TGTGCCAGCAGTTTGAGCGGGTATGAGCAGTTCTTC.

The J gene is TRBJ2-7, the V gene TRBV23-1; D gene unclear. TRBV23-1 is designated an ORF whose function remains uncertain. The V end was cut by 2 bases, the J end by 0 bases, with 8 bases between. CDR3 length: 14 residues. CDR3 bases: TGCGCCAGCAGTCAAGGGTGGACCTCCTACGAGCAGTACTTC. This translates into CASSQGWTSYEQYF.

V is TRBV24-1 and J is TRBJ2-7; 11 bases are a match to TRBD1. This CDR3 is 15 amino acids long. V shed 3 bases, J shed 5 bases, and the junction held 5 bases outside the gene matches. In germline, CDR1 is KGHDR, CDR2 SFDVKD. The CDR3 region has the DNA TGTGCCACCAGTGATCCCGGGACAGGGGGAGACGAGCAGTACTTC. Protein: CATSDPGTGGDEQYF.

As for this clonotype: The germline gene is not matched at one end of the junction; a read error may be the cause. The CDR3 bases are TGTGCTAGCAGCTACCAAATTGGGACTTACAATGAGCAGTTCTTC. Its translation: CASSYQIGTYNEQFF. This chain connects TRBV7-7 to TRBJ2-1; possible D gene TRBD2, 6 bases. The CDR3 is 15 residues long. The germline V gene encodes CDR1 SSHAT and CDR2 FNYEAQ (reference sequence).

The chain employs TRBV5-1 and TRBJ2-1; TRBD2 is a possible D gene (5 bases). Germline V lookup: CDR1 SGHRS, CDR2 YFSETQ. Trimming took off 3 bases at V and 12 bases at J, with 22 bases between the two ends. The CDR3 is 15 residues long. DNA for the CDR3: TGCGCCAGCAGCTCCGTCCGGGGAGAAAGCGATGTGCAGTTCTTC. Encoded protein: CASSSVRGESDVQFF. Full variable domain (remainder filled in from reference TRBV5-1 and TRBJ2-1): KAGVTQTPRYLIKTRGQQVTLSCSPISGHRSVSWYQQTPGQGLQFLFEYFSETQRNKGNFPGRFSGRQFSNSRSEMNVSTLELGDSALYLCASSSVRGESDVQFFGPGTRLTVL.

The CDR3 nucleotides are TGTGCCATCAGTGAGTCGGGGCAGTGGAATGAGCAGTTCTTC. Protein: CAISESGQWNEQFF. V usage is TRBV10-3 and J usage is TRBJ2-1; possible D gene TRBD1, 5 bases. The V gene lost 0 bases and the J gene lost 7 bases, with 10 bases spanning the gap. Per the germline V gene, CDR1 is ENHRY and CDR2 is SYGVKD. CDR3 size: 14 residues.

The J gene is TRBJ2-3, the V gene TRBV7-2; the D gene is possibly TRBD2 (6 bases). Germline assignment: CDR1 SGHTA and CDR2 FQGNSA. V lost 4 bases and J 5 bases, leaving 22 bases between the germline ends. This CDR3 is 17 amino acids long. The CDR3 bases are TGTGCCAGCAGCTCCCCCCTGACTAGTGGAGCAAGAGATACGCAGTATTTT. It codes for CASSSPLTSGARDTQYF. The full variable domain, completed using reference TRBV7-2 and TRBJ2-3, is GAGVSQSPSNKVTEKGKDVELRCDPISGHTALYWYRQSLGQGLEFLIYFQGNSAPDKSGLPSDRFSAERTGGSVSTLTIQRTQQEDSAVYLCASSSPLTSGARDTQYFGPGTRLTVL.

This chain links TRBV20-1 with TRBJ2-7, with D perhaps TRBD2 (7 bases). Trimming shortened V by 6 bases and J by 2 bases, and 14 bases separated the two germline ends. The CDR3 totals 13 residues. Germline CDR1 reads DFQATT; CDR2 reads SNEGSKA (reference sequence). DNA of the CDR3: TGCAGTGCCAGCGGGACATCCCCCTACGAGCAGTACTTC. Translated: CSASGTSPYEQYF.